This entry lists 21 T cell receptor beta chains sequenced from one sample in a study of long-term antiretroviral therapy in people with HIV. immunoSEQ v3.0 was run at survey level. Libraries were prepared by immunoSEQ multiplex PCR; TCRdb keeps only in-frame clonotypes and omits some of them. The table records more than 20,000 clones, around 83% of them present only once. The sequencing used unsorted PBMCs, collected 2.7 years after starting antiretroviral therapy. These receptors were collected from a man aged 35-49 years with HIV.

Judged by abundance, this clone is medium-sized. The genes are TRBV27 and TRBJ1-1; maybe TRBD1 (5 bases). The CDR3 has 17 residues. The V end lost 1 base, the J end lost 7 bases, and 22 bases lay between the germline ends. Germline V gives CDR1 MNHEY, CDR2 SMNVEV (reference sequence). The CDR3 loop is CASSLFFSGEAALEAFF. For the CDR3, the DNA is TGTGCCAGCAGTTTATTTTTCTCGGGGGAGGCAGCCCTTGAAGCTTTCTTT.

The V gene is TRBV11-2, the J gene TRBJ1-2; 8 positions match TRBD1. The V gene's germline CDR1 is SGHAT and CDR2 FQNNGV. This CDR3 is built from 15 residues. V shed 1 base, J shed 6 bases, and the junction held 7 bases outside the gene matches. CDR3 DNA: TGTGCCAGCAGCTTAGTACAGGGGGAGGTGGATGGCTACACCTTC. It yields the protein CASSLVQGEVDGYTF.

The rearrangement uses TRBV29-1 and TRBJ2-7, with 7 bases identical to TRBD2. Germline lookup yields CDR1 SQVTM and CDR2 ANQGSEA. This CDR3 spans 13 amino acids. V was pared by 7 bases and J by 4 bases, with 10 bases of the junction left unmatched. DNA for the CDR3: TGCAGCGCCCAACGGGAGGAGGGTTACGAGCAGTACTTC. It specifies CSAQREEGYEQYF.

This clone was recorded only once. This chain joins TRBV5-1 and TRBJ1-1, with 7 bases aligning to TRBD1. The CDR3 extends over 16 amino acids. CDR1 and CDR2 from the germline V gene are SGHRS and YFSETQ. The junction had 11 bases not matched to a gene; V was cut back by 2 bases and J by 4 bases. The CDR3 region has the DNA TGCGCCAGCAGCTTTCTCAAGCAGACAGGGATCACTGAAGCTTTCTTT. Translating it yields CASSFLKQTGITEAFF.

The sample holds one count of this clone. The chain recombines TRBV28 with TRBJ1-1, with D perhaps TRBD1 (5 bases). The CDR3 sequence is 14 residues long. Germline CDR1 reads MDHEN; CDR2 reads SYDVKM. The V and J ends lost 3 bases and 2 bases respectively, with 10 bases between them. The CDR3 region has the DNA TGTGCCAGCAGTTTCGGCGGGGCAAACACTGAAGCTTTCTTT. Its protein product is CASSFGGANTEAFF. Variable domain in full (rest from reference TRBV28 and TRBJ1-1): DVKVTQSSRYLVKRTGEKVFLECVQDMDHENMFWYRQDPGLGLRLIYFSYDVKMKEKGDIPEGYSVSREKKERFSLILESASTNQTSMYLCASSFGGANTEAFFGQGTRLTVV.

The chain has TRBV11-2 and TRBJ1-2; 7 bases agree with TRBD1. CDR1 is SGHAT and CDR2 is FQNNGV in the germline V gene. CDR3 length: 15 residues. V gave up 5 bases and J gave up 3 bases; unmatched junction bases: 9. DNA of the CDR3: TGTGCCAGCAGCACTCGACAGGGAACCGACTATGGCTACACCTTC. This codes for CASSTRQGTDYGYTF.

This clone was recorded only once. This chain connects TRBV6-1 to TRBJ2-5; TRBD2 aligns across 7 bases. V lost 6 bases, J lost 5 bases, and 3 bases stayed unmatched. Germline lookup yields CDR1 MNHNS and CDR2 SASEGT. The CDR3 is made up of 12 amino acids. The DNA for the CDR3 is TGTGCCAGCAGGGGAGGGGACGAGACCCAGTACTTC. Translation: CASRGGDETQYF.

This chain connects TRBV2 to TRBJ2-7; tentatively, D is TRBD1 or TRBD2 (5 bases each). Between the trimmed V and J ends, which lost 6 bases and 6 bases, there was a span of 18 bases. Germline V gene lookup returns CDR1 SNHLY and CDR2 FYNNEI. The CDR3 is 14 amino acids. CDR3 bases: TGTGCCAGCAGGAGGGACGCCAGTAATGGCGAGCAGTACTTC. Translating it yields CASRRDASNGEQYF.

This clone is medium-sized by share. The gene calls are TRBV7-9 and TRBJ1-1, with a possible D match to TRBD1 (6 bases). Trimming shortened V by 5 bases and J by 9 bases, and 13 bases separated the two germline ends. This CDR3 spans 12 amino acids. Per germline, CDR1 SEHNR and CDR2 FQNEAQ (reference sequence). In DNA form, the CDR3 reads TGTGCCAGCAGCCCTAGCGGACAGCAAGCTTTCTTT. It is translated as CASSPSGQQAFF.

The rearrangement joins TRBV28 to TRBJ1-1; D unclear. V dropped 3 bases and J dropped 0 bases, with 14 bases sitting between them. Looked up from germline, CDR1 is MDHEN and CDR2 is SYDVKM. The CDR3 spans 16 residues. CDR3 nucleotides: TGTGCCAGCAGTTTCGATCCGATCCAAATGAACACTGAAGCTTTCTTT. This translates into CASSFDPIQMNTEAFF.

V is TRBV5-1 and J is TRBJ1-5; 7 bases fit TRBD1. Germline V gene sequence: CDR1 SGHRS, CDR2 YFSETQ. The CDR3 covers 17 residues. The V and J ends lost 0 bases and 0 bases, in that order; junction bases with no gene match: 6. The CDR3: CASSLAPGTDSNQPQHF. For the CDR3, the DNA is TGCGCCAGCAGCTTGGCCCCTGGGACAGATAGCAATCAGCCCCAGCATTTT.

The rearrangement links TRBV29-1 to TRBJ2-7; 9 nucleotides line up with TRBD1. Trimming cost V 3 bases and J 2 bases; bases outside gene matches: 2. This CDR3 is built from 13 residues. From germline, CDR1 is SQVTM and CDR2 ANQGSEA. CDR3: CSVEGQGTYEQYF. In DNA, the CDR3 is TGCAGCGTTGAGGGACAGGGCACCTACGAGCAGTACTTC.

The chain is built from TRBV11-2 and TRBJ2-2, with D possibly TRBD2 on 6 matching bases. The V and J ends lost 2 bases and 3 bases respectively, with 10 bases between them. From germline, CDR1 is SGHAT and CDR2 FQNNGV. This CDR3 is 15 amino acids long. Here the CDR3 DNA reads TGTGCCAGCAGCTTAAGTCCGGGAGACACCGGGGAGCTGTTTTTT. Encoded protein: CASSLSPGDTGELFF.

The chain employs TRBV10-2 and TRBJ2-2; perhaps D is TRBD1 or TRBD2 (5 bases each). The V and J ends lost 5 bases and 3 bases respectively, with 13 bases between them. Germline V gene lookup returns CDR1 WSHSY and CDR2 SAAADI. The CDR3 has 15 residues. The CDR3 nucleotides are TGCGCCAGCAGTCTCCGGGGCGGGCACACCGGGGAGCTGTTTTTT. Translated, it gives CASSLRGGHTGELFF.

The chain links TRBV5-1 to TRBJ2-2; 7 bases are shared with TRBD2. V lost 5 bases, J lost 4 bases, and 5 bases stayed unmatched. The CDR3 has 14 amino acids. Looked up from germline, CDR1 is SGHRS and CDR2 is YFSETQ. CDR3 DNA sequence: TGCGCCAGCAGGGGAGGGGTAGGCACCGGGGAGCTGTTTTTT. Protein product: CASRGGVGTGELFF.

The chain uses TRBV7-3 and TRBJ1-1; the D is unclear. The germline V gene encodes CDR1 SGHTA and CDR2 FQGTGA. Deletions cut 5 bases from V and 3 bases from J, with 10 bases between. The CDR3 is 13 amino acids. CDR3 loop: CASSPARDTEAFF. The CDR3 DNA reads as TGTGCCAGCAGCCCGGCAAGGGACACTGAAGCTTTCTTT.

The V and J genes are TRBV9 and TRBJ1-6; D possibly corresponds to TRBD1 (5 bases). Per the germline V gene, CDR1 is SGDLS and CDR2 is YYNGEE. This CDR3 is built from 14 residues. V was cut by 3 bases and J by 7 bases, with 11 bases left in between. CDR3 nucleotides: TGTGCCAGCAGCGCGGGGCCAGAAAATTCACCCCTCCACTTT. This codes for CASSAGPENSPLHF. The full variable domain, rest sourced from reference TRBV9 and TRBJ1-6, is DSGVTQTPKHLITATGQRVTLRCSPRSGDLSVYWYQQSLDQGLQFLIQYYNGEERAKGNILERFSAQQFPDLHSELNLSSLELGDSALYFCASSAGPENSPLHFGNGTRLTVT.

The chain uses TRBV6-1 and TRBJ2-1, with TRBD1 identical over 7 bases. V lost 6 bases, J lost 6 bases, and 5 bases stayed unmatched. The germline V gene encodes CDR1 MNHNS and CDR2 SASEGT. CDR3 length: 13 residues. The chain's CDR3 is CASRRTGVNEQFF. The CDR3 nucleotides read TGTGCCAGCAGGCGGACAGGAGTCAATGAGCAGTTCTTC.

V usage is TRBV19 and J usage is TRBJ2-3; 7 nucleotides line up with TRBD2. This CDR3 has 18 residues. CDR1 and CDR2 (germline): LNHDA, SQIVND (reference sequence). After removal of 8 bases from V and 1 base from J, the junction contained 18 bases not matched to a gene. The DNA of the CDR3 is TGTGCCAGTCGTCGGACTGGGGAGGGCCGAGGAGGCACAGATACGCAGTATTTT. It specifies CASRRTGEGRGGTDTQYF.

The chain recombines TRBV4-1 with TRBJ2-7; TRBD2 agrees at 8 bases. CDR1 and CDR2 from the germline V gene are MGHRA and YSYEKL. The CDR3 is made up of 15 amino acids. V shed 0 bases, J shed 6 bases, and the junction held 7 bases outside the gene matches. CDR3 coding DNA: TGCGCCAGCAGCCAAGAGGGGACTAGGTTCGTCGAGCAGTACTTC. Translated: CASSQEGTRFVEQYF.

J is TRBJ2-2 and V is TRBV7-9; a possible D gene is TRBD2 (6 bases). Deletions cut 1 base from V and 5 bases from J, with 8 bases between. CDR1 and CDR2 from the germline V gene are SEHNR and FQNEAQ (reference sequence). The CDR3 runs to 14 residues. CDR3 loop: CASSLDGGTGELFF. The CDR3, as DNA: TGTGCCAGCAGCTTAGACGGAGGGACCGGGGAGCTGTTTTTT.